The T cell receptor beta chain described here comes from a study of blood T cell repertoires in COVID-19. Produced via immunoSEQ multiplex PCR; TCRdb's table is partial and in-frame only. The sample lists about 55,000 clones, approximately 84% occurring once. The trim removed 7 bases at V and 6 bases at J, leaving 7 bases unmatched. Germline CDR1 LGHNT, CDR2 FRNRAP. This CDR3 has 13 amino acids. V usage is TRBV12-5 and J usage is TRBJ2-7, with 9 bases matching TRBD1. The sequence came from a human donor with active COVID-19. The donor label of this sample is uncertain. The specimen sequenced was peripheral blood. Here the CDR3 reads CASAIRDRVEQYF. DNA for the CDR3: TGTGCTAGTGCCATCCGGGACAGGGTCGAGCAGTACTTC.